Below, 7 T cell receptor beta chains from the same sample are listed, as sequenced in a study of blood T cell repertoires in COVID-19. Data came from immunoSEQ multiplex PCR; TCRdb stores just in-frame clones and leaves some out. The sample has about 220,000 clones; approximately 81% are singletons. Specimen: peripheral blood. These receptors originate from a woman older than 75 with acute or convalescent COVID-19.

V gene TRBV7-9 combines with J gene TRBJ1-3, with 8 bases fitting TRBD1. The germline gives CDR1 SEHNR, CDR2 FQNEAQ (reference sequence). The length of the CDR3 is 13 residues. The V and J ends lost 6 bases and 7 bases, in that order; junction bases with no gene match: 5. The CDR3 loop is CASSLGTGNTIYF. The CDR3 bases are TGTGCCAGCAGTCTTGGGACAGGCAACACCATATATTTT.

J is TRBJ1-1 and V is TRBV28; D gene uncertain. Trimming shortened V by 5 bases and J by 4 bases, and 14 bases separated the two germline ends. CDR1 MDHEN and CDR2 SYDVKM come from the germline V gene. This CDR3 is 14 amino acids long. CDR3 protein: CASSTARVSTEAFF. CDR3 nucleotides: TGTGCCAGCAGTACCGCGCGGGTCAGCACTGAAGCTTTCTTT.

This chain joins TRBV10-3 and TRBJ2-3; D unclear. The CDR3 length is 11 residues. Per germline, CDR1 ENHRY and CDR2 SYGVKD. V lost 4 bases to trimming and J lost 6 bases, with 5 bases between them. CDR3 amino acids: CAISVEDTQYF. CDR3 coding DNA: TGTGCCATCAGTGTAGAGGATACGCAGTATTTT.

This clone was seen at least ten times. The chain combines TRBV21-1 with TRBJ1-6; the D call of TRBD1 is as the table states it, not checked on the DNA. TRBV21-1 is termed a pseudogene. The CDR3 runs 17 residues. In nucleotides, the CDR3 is TGTGCCAGCAGCAAAGCAGGAAGGGGTCACTATAATTCACCCCTCCACTTT. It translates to CASSKAGRGHYNSPLHF.

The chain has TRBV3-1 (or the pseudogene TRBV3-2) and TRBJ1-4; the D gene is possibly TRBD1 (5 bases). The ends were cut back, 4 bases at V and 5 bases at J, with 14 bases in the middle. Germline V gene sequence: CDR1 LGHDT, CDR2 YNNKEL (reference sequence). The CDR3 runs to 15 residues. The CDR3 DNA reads TGTGCCAGCAGCCTGGCGGGACCCAGAAATGAAAAACTGTTTTTT. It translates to CASSLAGPRNEKLFF.

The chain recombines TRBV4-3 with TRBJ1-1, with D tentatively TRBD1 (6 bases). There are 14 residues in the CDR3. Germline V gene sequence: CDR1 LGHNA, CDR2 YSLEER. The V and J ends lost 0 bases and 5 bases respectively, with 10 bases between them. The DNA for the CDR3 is TGCGCCAGCAGCCAAGAAGGAGGACAGACTGAAGCTTTCTTT. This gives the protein CASSQEGGQTEAFF.

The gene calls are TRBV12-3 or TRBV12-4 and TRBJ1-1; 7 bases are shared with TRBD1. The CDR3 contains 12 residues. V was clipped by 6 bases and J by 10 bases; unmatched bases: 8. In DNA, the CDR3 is TGTGCCAGCAGCACGGACAGGTTGGGAGCTTTCTTT. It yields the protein CASSTDRLGAFF.